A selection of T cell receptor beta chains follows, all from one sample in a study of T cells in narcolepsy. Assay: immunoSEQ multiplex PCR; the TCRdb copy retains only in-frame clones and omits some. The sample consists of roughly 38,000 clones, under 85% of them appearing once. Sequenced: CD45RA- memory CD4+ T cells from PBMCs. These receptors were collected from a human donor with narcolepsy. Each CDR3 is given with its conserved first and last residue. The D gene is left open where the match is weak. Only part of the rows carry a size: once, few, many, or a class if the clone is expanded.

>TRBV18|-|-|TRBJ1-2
TGTGCCAGCTCACCAGAGACCTCAGCTAACTATGGCTACACCTTC
CASSPETSANYGYTF
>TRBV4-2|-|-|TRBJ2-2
TGTGCCAGCAGCCTGGAGATCACCGGGGAGCTGTTTTTT
CASSLEITGELFF
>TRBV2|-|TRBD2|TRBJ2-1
TGTGCCAGCAGTGCTCGCAGCGGGGGGGTCAATGAGCAGTTCTTC
CASSARSGGVNEQFF
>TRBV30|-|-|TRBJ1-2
TGTGCCTGGAGTGCCCGGACAGCCTCCTATGGCTACACCTTC
CAWSARTASYGYTF
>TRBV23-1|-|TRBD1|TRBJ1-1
TGCGCCAGCAGTCAATCCTCCGCCGGGACAGGGGACTCGAACACTGAAGCTTTCTTT
CASSQSSAGTGDSNTEAFF
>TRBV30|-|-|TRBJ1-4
TGTGCCTGGAGTGGGGAATTGGATGAAAAACTGTTTTTT
CAWSGELDEKLFF
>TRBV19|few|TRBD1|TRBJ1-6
TGTGCCAGTAGTAGTGACAGGGTGCACGCCGGTTCACCCCTCCACTTT
CASSSDRVHAGSPLHF
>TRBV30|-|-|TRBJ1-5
TGTGCCTGGCAAAAAGTTGGGGACGGCAATCAGCCCCAGCATTTT
CAWQKVGDGNQPQHF
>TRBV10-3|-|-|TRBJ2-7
TGTGCCATCAGTGAAGGTCCGGGCCGGGGGATTTACGAGCAGTACTTC
CAISEGPGRGIYEQYF
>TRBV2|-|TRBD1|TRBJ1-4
TGTGCCAGCAGAGATGGGACAGGGAATGAAAAACTGTTTTTT
CASRDGTGNEKLFF
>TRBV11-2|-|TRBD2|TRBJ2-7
TGTGCCAGCAGCCAAATTTCCGGGACTAGGAGCTCCTACGAGCAGTACTTC
CASSQISGTRSSYEQYF
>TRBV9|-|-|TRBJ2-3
TGTGCCAGCAGCCCACGGGACCACAACGGAGATACGCAGTATTTT
CASSPRDHNGDTQYF
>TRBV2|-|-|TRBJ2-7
TGTGCCAGCCGACTATCCTACGAGCAGTACTTC
CASRLSYEQYF
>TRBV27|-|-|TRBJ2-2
TGTGCCAGCGGTAGAACCGGGGAGCTGTTTTTT
CASGRTGELFF
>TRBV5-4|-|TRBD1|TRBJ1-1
TGTGCCAGCAGCTTGCCGGGACAGGGCCAGGGCACTGAAGCTTTCTTT
CASSLPGQGQGTEAFF
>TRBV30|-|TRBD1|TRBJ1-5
TGTGCCTGGAAGGGACAGGGCAATCAGCCCCAGCATTTT
CAWKGQGNQPQHF
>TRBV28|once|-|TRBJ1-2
TGTGCCAGCAGTTTATCCCAGTCTCGGGGCTATGGCTACACCTTC
CASSLSQSRGYGYTF
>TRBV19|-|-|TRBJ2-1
TGTGCCAGTAGTATAGATGGGGTCGGGCGGGGCGAGCAGTTCTTC
CASSIDGVGRGEQFF
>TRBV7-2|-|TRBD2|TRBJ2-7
TGTGCCAGCAGCTTAGAGCGGGGGGAGCAGTACTTC
CASSLERGEQYF
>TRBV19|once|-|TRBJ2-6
TGTGCCAGTAGTAGGCGGGGTCCTGGGGCCAACGTCCTGACTTTC
CASSRRGPGANVLTF
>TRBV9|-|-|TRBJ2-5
TGTGCCAGCAGCGTAGCCGGGGAGACCCAGTACTTC
CASSVAGETQYF
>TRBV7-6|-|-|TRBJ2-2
TGTGCCAGCAGCTTAGAATCAGGGAACGGCGGGGAGCTGTTTTTT
CASSLESGNGGELFF
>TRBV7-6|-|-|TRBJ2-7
TGTGCCAGCAGCTTAGGGGGGCCGGGGGAGCAGTACTTC
CASSLGGPGEQYF
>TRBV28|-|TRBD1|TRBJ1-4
TGTGCCAGCAGCCCCGGGACAGGGGGCAGAGAAAAACTGTTTTTT
CASSPGTGGREKLFF